The 32 T cell receptor beta chains given below trace back to one sample, sequenced in a study of metastatic and nonmetastatic thyroid tumors (dated by TCRdb to 2019 to 2021). No treatment had been received by any patient before thyroid surgery. The library was made by PCR. Instrument on record: Illumina HiSeq 4000. TCRdb cleaned the public reads at Q25 with fastp, built clones with MiXCR and kept in-frame beta chains. This sample is represented by about 45,000 clones; roughly 3.9% of them were singletons. The top ten constitute over 8% of the sample. The sample comprised blood. The receptors come from a female donor with papillary thyroid cancer or a benign thyroid nodule (not recorded which). Some clones in this sample may be carry-over from other donors' samples.

This clone was counted between two and nine times. The chain is built from TRBV7-2 and TRBJ1-2, with D unresolved. The V end lost 4 bases, the J end lost 5 bases, and 11 bases lay between the germline ends. The CDR3 is made up of 13 amino acids. The germline V gene has CDR1 SGHTA and CDR2 FQGNSA. CDR3 residues: CASSSEAGYGYTF. The CDR3 DNA is TGTGCCAGCAGCTCAGAGGCGGGGTATGGCTACACCTTC. Based on the CDR3 plus reference TRBV7-2 and TRBJ1-2, the full variable domain is GAGVSQSPSNKVTEKGKDVELRCDPISGHTALYWYRQSLGQGLEFLIYFQGNSAPDKSGLPSDRFSAERTGGSVSTLTIQRTQQEDSAVYLCASSSEAGYGYTFGSGTRLTVV.

This clone was observed at least ten times. The chain couples TRBV6-5 to TRBJ2-1; D not resolved. V was clipped by 0 bases and J by 4 bases, with 13 bases between them. Germline CDR1 is MNHEY and CDR2 is SVGAGI. The CDR3 totals 16 residues. The CDR3 nucleotides read TGTGCCAGCAGTTACTCGAGTTTAACAATATACAATGAGCAGTTCTTC. Translated: CASSYSSLTIYNEQFF.

To note about this clone: The junction and the germline gene differ at one end; a read error may be behind it. The chain combines TRBV6-1 with TRBJ2-3; tentative D call: TRBD2 (5 bases). Germline values: CDR1 MNHNS, CDR2 SASEGT. The CDR3 sequence is 16 residues long. The CDR3 DNA reads TGTGCCAGCAGTCCGAATATAGCGTTCATCACATATACGCAGTATTTT. It codes for CASSPNIAFITYTQYF.

This clone turned up a few times. One end of the junction is discordant with germline, which a read error may explain. This same CDR3 is encoded by further DNA sequences in the sample. J is TRBJ2-5 and V is TRBV6-1; 7 positions match TRBD2. The germline gives CDR1 MNHNS, CDR2 SASEGT. This CDR3 spans 14 amino acids. The CDR3 DNA reads TGTGCCAGCAAAAGGACTAGTGGACAAGAGACACAGTACTTC. It encodes CASKRTSGQETQYF.

This clone was seen a few times. This chain connects TRBV6-1 to TRBJ2-6; D perhaps matches TRBD1 (5 bases). The CDR3 consists of 15 residues. Trimming shortened V by 5 bases and J by 1 base, and 9 bases separated the two germline ends. The germline V gene encodes CDR1 MNHNS and CDR2 SASEGT. The CDR3 spells CASSKGESGANVLTF. The CDR3 DNA reads as TGTGCCAGCAGTAAAGGGGAATCTGGGGCCAACGTCCTGACTTTC.

This clone was picked up many times. This chain connects TRBV9 to TRBJ2-1; 13 bases agree with TRBD2. Losses at the gene ends were 0 bases for V and 8 bases for J; bases not matched to a gene: 11. Germline CDR1 reads SGDLS; CDR2 reads YYNGEE. The CDR3 contains 18 residues. The DNA for the CDR3 is TGTGCCAGCAGCGTAGGGACTAGCGGGAGAAGGAGAGGATATGAGCAGTTCTTC. It is translated as CASSVGTSGRRRGYEQFF.

CDR3 residues: CASSGDGWNTGELFF. CDR3 coding DNA: TGTGCCAGCAGCGGGGACGGTTGGAACACCGGGGAGCTGTTTTTT. This sequence joins TRBV3-1 and TRBJ2-2; D may correspond to TRBD1 or TRBD2 (5 bases each). There are 15 residues in the CDR3. Germline V CDR1 and CDR2: LGHDT, YNNKEL (reference sequence). V was pared by 5 bases and J by 1 base, with 11 bases between. Full variable domain (outside the CDR3, taken from reference TRBV3-1 and TRBJ2-2): DTAVSQTPKYLVTQMGNDKSIKCEQNLGHDTMYWYKQDSKKFLKIMFSYNNKELIINETVPNRFSPKSPDKAHLNLHINSLELGDSAVYFCASSGDGWNTGELFFGEGSRLTVL.

The table lists this clone with many counts. V and J are TRBV6-1 and TRBJ2-3, with D hard to call. CDR3 length: 13 amino acids. The V and J ends lost 4 bases and 4 bases respectively, with 9 bases between them. Per the germline V gene, CDR1 is MNHNS and CDR2 is SASEGT. Here the CDR3 reads CASSGAGSDTQYF. CDR3 DNA sequence: TGTGCCAGCAGTGGGGCCGGGTCAGATACGCAGTATTTT.

This clone turned up a few times. The gene calls are TRBV12-3 or TRBV12-4 and TRBJ2-7, with D maybe TRBD1 (6 bases). With 5 bases removed from V and 2 bases from J, the gap between germline ends came to 19 bases. The CDR3 sequence is 16 residues long. CDR3 loop: CASSTEGQCGTYEQYF. CDR3 sequence (DNA): TGTGCCAGCAGTACCGAAGGACAGTGTGGAACCTACGAGCAGTACTTC.

As concerns this clone: This clone may be a read error of a much larger clone one base away. Other DNA sequences in the sample encode the same CDR3. CDR3 amino acids: CASAPWARNTNTEAFF. The CDR3 DNA reads as TGTGCCAGTGCTCCCTGGGCTCGCAACACGAACACTGAAGCTTTCTTT. This chain links TRBV7-3 with TRBJ1-1; no definite D call. Per germline, CDR1 SGHTA and CDR2 FQGTGA. The CDR3 length is 16 residues. V lost 9 bases and J lost 1, with 21 bases in between.

This clone was seen at least ten times. The rearrangement joins TRBV5-1 to TRBJ1-4, with 7 bases aligning to TRBD1. The junction had 3 bases not matched to a gene; V was cut back by 4 bases and J by 0 bases. The CDR3 runs to 15 residues. Per the germline V gene, CDR1 is SGHRS and CDR2 is YFSETQ. The CDR3 here is CASSQGQPTNEKLFF. CDR3 nucleotide sequence: TGCGCCAGCAGCCAGGGACAGCCAACTAATGAAAAACTGTTTTTT.

This clone was counted many times. CDR3 in amino acids: CATSDDRTITDTQYF. The CDR3 nucleotides read TGTGCCACCAGTGATGATCGGACTATCACAGATACGCAGTATTTT. This rearrangement joins TRBV24-1 to TRBJ2-3; TRBD2 is a possible D gene (6 bases). Germline V lookup: CDR1 KGHDR, CDR2 SFDVKD. The CDR3 spans 15 residues. Trimming took 3 bases from V and 2 from J, leaving 11 bases between them.

This clone was seen only a few times. This chain's CDR3 is CASSAEGGQPQHF. CDR3 in DNA: TGTGCCAGCAGCGCCGAGGGGGGACAGCCCCAGCATTTT. This chain links TRBV6-2 or TRBV6-3 with TRBJ1-5, with D tentatively TRBD1 (6 bases). The germline V and J ends were trimmed by 6 bases and 7 bases, with 13 bases remaining between them. This CDR3 is built from 13 residues. Per germline, CDR1 MNHEY and CDR2 SVGEGT.

This clone has at least ten counts. The gene calls are TRBV5-5 and TRBJ2-2; 7 bases agree with TRBD1. The CDR3 contains 14 residues. V gave up 3 bases and J gave up 5 bases; unmatched junction bases: 4. The germline V gene has CDR1 SGHKS and CDR2 YYEKEE (reference sequence). DNA for the CDR3: TGTGCCAGCAGCTGGGGGACAGCAACCGGGGAGCTGTTTTTT. Its protein is CASSWGTATGELFF.

This clone is categorized as medium-sized. This chain connects TRBV6-2 or TRBV6-3 to TRBJ2-7; 9 bases fit TRBD1. After removal of 0 bases from V and 7 bases from J, the junction contained 7 bases not matched to a gene. Per the germline V gene, CDR1 is MNHEY and CDR2 is SVGEGT. CDR3 length: 15 amino acids. The CDR3 here is CASSYSGTGMQEQYF. The CDR3 nucleotides read TGTGCCAGCAGTTACTCAGGGACAGGGATGCAAGAGCAGTACTTC.

This clone was counted only a few times. One junction end disagrees with the germline gene, perhaps due to a read error. The V and J genes are TRBV27 and TRBJ2-2; D may be TRBD2 (5 bases). Germline V gene sequence: CDR1 MNHEY, CDR2 SMNVEV (reference sequence). CDR3 length equals 13 residues. The CDR3 region is CASWSLGFGEPFF. DNA of the CDR3: TGTGCCAGCTGGTCTCTCGGCTTCGGGGAGCCGTTTTTT.

This sequence joins TRBV7-9 and TRBJ2-5; tentative D call: TRBD2 (5 bases). Germline CDR1 reads SEHNR; CDR2 reads FQNEAQ (reference sequence). V was pared by 5 bases and J by 1 base, with 17 bases between. CDR3 length: 16 amino acids. For the CDR3, the DNA is TGTGCCAGCAGCCCCTACGGACGGGATCGCCAAGAGACCCAGTACTTC. This gives the protein CASSPYGRDRQETQYF. The variable domain in full, completed from reference TRBV7-9 and TRBJ2-5, reads DTGVSQNPRHKITKRGQNVTFRCDPISEHNRLYWYRQTLGQGPEFLTYFQNEAQLEKSRLLSDRFSAERPKGSFSTLEIQRTEQGDSAMYLCASSPYGRDRQETQYFGPGTRLLVL.

The chain employs TRBV30 and TRBJ2-2; D uncertain. Per germline, CDR1 GTSNPN and CDR2 SVGIG (reference sequence). This CDR3 has 14 amino acids. V was trimmed by 4 bases and J by 8 bases, leaving 17 bases between them. CDR3 sequence: CAWNPDFSRGELFF. The CDR3 region has the DNA TGTGCCTGGAACCCTGACTTCTCTAGGGGGGAGCTGTTTTTT.

This clone has a handful of counts. This chain links TRBV7-3 with TRBJ2-2; 8 positions match TRBD2. The CDR3 has 16 residues. J gave up 4 bases and V 4 bases, and 8 bases lay outside the gene matches. Germline V CDR1 and CDR2: SGHTA, FQGTGA. The CDR3 protein is CASSSRSGSGTGELFF. Written as DNA, the CDR3 is TGTGCCAGCAGCTCGCGCAGCGGGAGTGGCACCGGGGAGCTGTTTTTT.

In this sample, this clone turned up many times. The chain employs TRBV5-6 and TRBJ2-5; 11 bases are a match to TRBD1. Germline values: CDR1 SGHDT, CDR2 YYEEEE. The CDR3 is 14 amino acids. The V gene end was trimmed by 4 bases and the J gene end by 7 bases; junction bases not matched to a gene: 6. CDR3 DNA: TGTGCCAGCAGCCCAGGGACAGGGGGAGGGACCCAGTACTTC. It yields the protein CASSPGTGGGTQYF.

This clone was found many times. V usage is TRBV12-3 or TRBV12-4 and J usage is TRBJ2-1; D call uncertain. This CDR3 spans 15 amino acids. V was shortened by 6 bases and J by 4 bases, with 16 bases between the two germline ends. The CDR3 nucleotides are TGTGCCAGCAGCAGTCTAGGGTCCCGGTACAATGAGCAGTTCTTC. This sequence encodes CASSSLGSRYNEQFF.

This clone was recorded at least ten times. The CDR3 bases are TGTGCCAGCAGACTTAGTGGGGCCTCCGGGGAGCTGTTTTTT. As protein: CASRLSGASGELFF. V gene TRBV7-8 combines with J gene TRBJ2-2; D might be TRBD1 (5 bases). V was pared by 6 bases and J by 6 bases, with 14 bases between. Germline values: CDR1 SGHVS, CDR2 FQNEAQ. The length of the CDR3 is 14 residues.

This clone has ten or more counts. This sample also contains other DNA sequences that code for the same CDR3. V gene TRBV7-8 combines with J gene TRBJ1-1, with 7 positions matching TRBD1. This CDR3 is built from 14 residues. The germline CDR1 and CDR2 sequences are SGHVS and FQNEAQ. After removal of 5 bases from V and 5 bases from J, the junction contained 8 bases not matched to a gene. The CDR3 DNA sequence: TGTGCCAGCAGCGTCCAGGGGGGTCGGACTGAAGCTTTCTTT. It codes for CASSVQGGRTEAFF.

This clone was detected many times. The chain employs TRBV11-3 and TRBJ2-5, with 9 nucleotides matching TRBD1. Germline trimming cut 6 bases from V and 5 bases from J; bases unmatched to any gene: 7. The CDR3 is made up of 14 amino acids. Germline-derived CDR1 and CDR2 are SGHNT and YENEEA. The CDR3 region is CASSSTGGTETQYF. CDR3 bases: TGTGCCAGCAGTTCGACAGGGGGTACCGAGACCCAGTACTTC.

This clone was seen a few times. V gene TRBV28 combines with J gene TRBJ2-7; D is possibly TRBD2 (6 bases). The V gene lost 2 bases and the J gene lost 1 base, with 12 bases spanning the gap. The CDR3 runs to 15 residues. Germline values: CDR1 MDHEN, CDR2 SYDVKM. Here the CDR3 DNA reads TGTGCCAGCAGTTTACGGGCTAGCGTATCCTACGAGCAGTACTTC. Its translation: CASSLRASVSYEQYF.

This clone was observed many times. The chain carries TRBV28 and TRBJ2-5; 7 nucleotides agree with TRBD2. There are 16 residues in the CDR3. CDR1 is MDHEN, CDR2 SYDVKM, per germline. The trim removed 5 bases at V and 5 bases at J, leaving 14 bases unmatched. In nucleotides, the CDR3 is TGTGCCAGCAGTAGGGCGGGAGCCCTATTTCGTGAGACCCAGTACTTC. Its translation: CASSRAGALFRETQYF. The variable domain in full, completed from reference TRBV28 and TRBJ2-5, reads DVKVTQSSRYLVKRTGEKVFLECVQDMDHENMFWYRQDPGLGLRLIYFSYDVKMKEKGDIPEGYSVSREKKERFSLILESASTNQTSMYLCASSRAGALFRETQYFGPGTRLLVL.

This clone was counted between two and nine times. A read error may explain this, as a much larger clone is one base away. This rearrangement joins TRBV6-5 to TRBJ1-5, with D possibly matching TRBD1 (5 bases). V was clipped by 2 bases and J by 10 bases, with 12 bases between them. Germline lookup yields CDR1 MNHEY and CDR2 SVGAGI. The CDR3 is made up of 13 amino acids. CDR3 in amino acids: CASSYRRGHPQHF. In nucleotides, the CDR3 is TGTGCCAGCAGTTACAGGAGGGGTCATCCCCAGCATTTT.

This clone was picked up many times. This sequence joins TRBV30 and TRBJ2-7; 7 bases match TRBD2. This CDR3 is 14 amino acids long. Germline values: CDR1 GTSNPN, CDR2 SVGIG (reference sequence). J gave up 6 bases and V 0 bases, and 8 bases lay outside the gene matches. CDR3 in amino acids: CAWSVRAGDSEQYF. CDR3 coding DNA: TGTGCCTGGAGTGTACGGGCGGGAGACAGCGAGCAGTACTTC.

This clone was picked up many times. The J gene is TRBJ2-1, the V gene TRBV20-1; no definite D call. Trimming pared 6 bases from V and 6 bases from J, leaving 12 bases between. The CDR3 runs to 12 residues. Germline CDR1 and CDR2: DFQATT and SNEGSKA (reference sequence). The CDR3 spells CSAPGSINEQFF. The CDR3 DNA follows: TGCAGTGCACCCGGGTCGATCAATGAGCAGTTCTTC.

The chain employs TRBV3-1 and TRBJ2-3; TRBD2 matches at 7 bases. Germline values: CDR1 LGHDT, CDR2 YNNKEL (reference sequence). CDR3 length equals 18 residues. Unmatched junction bases numbered 17, after V lost 3 bases and J lost 5 bases. CDR3 coding DNA: TGTGCCAGCAGCCACCCTAGCGGAAAGGTCTCCAGTAGAGATACGCAGTATTTT. Translation gives CASSHPSGKVSSRDTQYF.

This chain links TRBV12-3 or TRBV12-4 with TRBJ2-4; 13 nucleotides align to TRBD2. The CDR3 length is 19 residues. V lost 6 bases and J lost 1; bases outside the gene matches: 12. This CDR3 is CASSSGTSGTHWAKNIQYF. The CDR3 DNA follows: TGTGCCAGCAGCTCCGGGACTAGCGGGACTCACTGGGCCAAAAACATTCAGTACTTC.

There are many counts of this clone. The chain combines TRBV6-1 with TRBJ2-5; TRBD2 aligns across 8 bases. The V segment lost 5 bases and the J segment 8 bases; nucleotides outside the gene matches: 19. The CDR3 extends over 17 amino acids. Germline values: CDR1 MNHNS, CDR2 SASEGT. Here the CDR3 DNA reads TGTGCCAGCAGTTATGGTCCGTGGACTAGCCACCCCGGAACCCAGTACTTC. Translation gives CASSYGPWTSHPGTQYF.